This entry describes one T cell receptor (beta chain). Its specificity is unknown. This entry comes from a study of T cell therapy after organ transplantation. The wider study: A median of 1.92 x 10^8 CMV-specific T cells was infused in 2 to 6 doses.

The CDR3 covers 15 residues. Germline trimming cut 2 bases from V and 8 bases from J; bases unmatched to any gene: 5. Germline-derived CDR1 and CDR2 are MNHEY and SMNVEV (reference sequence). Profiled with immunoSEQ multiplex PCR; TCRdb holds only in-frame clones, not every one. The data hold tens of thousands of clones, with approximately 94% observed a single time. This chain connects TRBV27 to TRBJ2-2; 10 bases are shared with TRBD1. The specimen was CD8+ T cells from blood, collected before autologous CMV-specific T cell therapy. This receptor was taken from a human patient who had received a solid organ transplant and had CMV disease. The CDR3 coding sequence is TGTGCCAGCAGTTTAGGGACAGGGGCCAGGGGGGAGCTGTTTTTT. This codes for CASSLGTGARGELFF.